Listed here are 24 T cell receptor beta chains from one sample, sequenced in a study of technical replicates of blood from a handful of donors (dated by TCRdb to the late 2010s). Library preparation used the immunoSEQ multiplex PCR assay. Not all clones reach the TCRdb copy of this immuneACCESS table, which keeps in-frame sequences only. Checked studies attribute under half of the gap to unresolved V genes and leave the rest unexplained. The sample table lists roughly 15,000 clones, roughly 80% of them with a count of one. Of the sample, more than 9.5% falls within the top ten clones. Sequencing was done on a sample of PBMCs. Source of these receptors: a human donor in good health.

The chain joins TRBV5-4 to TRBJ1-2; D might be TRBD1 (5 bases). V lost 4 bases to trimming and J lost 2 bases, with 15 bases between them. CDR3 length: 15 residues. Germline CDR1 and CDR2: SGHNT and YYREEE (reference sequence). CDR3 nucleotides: TGTGCCAGCAGCCTCGTGGGGGGTGCGAACTATGGCTACACCTTC. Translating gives CASSLVGGANYGYTF.

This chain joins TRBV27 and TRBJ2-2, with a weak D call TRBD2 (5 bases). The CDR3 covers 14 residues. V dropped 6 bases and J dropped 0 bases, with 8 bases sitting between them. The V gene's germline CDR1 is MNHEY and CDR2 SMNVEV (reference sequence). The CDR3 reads CASSLLANTGELFF. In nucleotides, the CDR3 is TGTGCCAGCAGCCTACTAGCGAACACCGGGGAGCTGTTTTTT.

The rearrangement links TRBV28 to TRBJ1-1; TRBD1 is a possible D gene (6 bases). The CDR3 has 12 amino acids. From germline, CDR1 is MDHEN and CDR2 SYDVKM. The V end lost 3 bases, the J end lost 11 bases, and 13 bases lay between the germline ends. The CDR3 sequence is CASSFDRRLAFF. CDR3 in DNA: TGTGCCAGCAGTTTCGACAGGCGGTTGGCTTTCTTT. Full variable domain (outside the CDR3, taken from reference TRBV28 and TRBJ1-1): DVKVTQSSRYLVKRTGEKVFLECVQDMDHENMFWYRQDPGLGLRLIYFSYDVKMKEKGDIPEGYSVSREKKERFSLILESASTNQTSMYLCASSFDRRLAFFGQGTRLTVV.

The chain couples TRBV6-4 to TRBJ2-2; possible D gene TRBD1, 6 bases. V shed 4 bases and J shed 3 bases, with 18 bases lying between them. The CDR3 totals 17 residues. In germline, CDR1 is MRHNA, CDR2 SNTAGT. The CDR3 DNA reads TGTGCCAGCAGTGCCTCGTGGGGGCTCAGGGACACCGGGGAGCTGTTTTTT. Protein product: CASSASWGLRDTGELFF.

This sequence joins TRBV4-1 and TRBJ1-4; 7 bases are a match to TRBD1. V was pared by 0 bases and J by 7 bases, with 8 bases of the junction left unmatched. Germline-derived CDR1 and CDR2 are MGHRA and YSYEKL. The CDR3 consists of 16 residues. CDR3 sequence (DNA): TGCGCCAGCAGCCAAGATCGCGGAGGGGGCTTTGAAAAACTGTTTTTT. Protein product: CASSQDRGGGFEKLFF.

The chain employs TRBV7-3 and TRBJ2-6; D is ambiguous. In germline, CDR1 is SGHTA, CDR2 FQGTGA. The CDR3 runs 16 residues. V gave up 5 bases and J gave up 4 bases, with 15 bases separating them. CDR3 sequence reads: CASSATGGSGANVLTF. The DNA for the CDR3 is TGTGCCAGCAGCGCCACTGGCGGTTCCGGGGCCAACGTCCTGACTTTC. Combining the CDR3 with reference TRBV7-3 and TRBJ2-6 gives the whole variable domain GAGVSQTPSNKVTEKGKYVELRCDPISGHTALYWYRQSLGQGPEFLIYFQGTGAADDSGLPNDRFFAVRPEGSVSTLKIQRTERGDSAVYLCASSATGGSGANVLTFGAGSRLTVL.

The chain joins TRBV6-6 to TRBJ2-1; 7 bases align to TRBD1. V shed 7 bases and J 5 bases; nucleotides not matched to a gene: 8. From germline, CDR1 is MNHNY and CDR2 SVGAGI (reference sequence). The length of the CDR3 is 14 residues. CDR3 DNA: TGTGCCAGCACTTGGGGACAGCTAAACAATGAGCAGTTCTTC. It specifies CASTWGQLNNEQFF.

The CDR3, as DNA: TGTGCCAGTAGCCACAGGGCCTCTGGAAACACCATATATTTT. Translating it yields CASSHRASGNTIYF. V gene TRBV19 combines with J gene TRBJ1-3, with D perhaps TRBD1 (6 bases). CDR1 LNHDA and CDR2 SQIVND come from the germline V gene (reference sequence). This CDR3 spans 14 amino acids. Trimming left V 6 bases short and J 0 bases short, with 9 bases between.

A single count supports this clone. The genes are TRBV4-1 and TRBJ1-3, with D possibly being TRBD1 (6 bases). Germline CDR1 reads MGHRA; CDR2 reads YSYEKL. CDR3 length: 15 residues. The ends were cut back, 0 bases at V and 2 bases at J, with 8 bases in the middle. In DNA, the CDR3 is TGCGCCAGCAGCCAAGAAGGGACAACTGGAAACACCATATATTTT. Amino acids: CASSQEGTTGNTIYF.

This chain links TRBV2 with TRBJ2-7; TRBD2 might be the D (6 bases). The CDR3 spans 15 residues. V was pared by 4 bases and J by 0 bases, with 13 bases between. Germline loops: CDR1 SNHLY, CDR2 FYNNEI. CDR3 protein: CASSVDWGGSYEQYF. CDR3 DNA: TGTGCCAGCAGTGTCGACTGGGGAGGCTCCTACGAGCAGTACTTC.

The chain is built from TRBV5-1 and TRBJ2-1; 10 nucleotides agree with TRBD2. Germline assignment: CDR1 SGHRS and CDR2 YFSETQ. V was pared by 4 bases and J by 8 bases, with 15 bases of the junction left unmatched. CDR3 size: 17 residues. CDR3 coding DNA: TGCGCCAGCAGCCTTAGCGGGAGGCCCCGGGGTGGCGATGAGCAGTTCTTC. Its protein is CASSLSGRPRGGDEQFF. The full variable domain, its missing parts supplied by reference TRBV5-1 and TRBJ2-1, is KAGVTQTPRYLIKTRGQQVTLSCSPISGHRSVSWYQQTPGQGLQFLFEYFSETQRNKGNFPGRFSGRQFSNSRSEMNVSTLELGDSALYLCASSLSGRPRGGDEQFFGPGTRLTVL.

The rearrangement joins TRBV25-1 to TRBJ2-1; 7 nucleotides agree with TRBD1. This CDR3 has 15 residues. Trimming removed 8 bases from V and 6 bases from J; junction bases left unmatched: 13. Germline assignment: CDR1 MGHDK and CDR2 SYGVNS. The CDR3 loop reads CASSRPSGTANEQFF. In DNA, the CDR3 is TGTGCCAGCTCGAGACCCTCCGGGACAGCCAATGAGCAGTTCTTC.

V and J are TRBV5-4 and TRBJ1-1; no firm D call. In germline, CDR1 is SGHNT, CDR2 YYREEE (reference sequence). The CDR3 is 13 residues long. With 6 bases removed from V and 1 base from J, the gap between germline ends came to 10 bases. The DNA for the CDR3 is TGTGCCAGCACCATTGACAAGAACACTGAAGCTTTCTTT. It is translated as CASTIDKNTEAFF.

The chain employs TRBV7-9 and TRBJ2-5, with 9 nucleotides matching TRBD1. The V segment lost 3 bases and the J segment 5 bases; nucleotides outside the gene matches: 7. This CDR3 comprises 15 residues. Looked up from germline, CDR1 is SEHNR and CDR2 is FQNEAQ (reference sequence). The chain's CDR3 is CASSFIQGAHETQYF. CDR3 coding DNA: TGTGCCAGCAGCTTCATACAGGGGGCGCACGAGACCCAGTACTTC. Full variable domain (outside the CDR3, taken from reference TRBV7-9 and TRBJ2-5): DTGVSQNPRHKITKRGQNVTFRCDPISEHNRLYWYRQTLGQGPEFLTYFQNEAQLEKSRLLSDRFSAERPKGSFSTLEIQRTEQGDSAMYLCASSFIQGAHETQYFGPGTRLLVL.

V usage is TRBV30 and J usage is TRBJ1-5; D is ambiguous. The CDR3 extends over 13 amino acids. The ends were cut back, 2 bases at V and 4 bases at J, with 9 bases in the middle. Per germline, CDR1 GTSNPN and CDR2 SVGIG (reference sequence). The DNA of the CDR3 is TGTGCCTGGAGTTTCAGCGATAATCAGCCCCAGCATTTT. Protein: CAWSFSDNQPQHF. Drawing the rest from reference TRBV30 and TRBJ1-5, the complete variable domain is SQTIHQWPATLVQPVGSPLSLECTVEGTSNPNLYWYRQAAGRGLQLLFYSVGIGQISSEVPQNLSASRPQDRQFILSSKKLLLSDSGFYLCAWSFSDNQPQHFGDGTRLSIL.

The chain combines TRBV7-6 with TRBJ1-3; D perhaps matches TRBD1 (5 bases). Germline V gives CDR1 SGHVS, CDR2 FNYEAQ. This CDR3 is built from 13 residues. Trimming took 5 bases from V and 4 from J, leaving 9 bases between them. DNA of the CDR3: TGTGCCAGCAGCATGACAGTCGGAAACACCATATATTTT. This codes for CASSMTVGNTIYF.

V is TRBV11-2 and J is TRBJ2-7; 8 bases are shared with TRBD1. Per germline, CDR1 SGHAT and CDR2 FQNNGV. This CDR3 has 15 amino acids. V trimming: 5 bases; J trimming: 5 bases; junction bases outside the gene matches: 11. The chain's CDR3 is CASSQRTGRINEQYF. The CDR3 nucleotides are TGTGCCAGCAGCCAGAGGACAGGGCGGATCAACGAGCAGTACTTC.

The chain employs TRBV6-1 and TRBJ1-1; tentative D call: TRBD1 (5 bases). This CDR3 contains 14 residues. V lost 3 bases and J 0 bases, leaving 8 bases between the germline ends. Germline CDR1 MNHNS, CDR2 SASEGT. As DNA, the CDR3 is TGTGCCAGCAGTGATGCACAGGTGAACACTGAAGCTTTCTTT. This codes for CASSDAQVNTEAFF.

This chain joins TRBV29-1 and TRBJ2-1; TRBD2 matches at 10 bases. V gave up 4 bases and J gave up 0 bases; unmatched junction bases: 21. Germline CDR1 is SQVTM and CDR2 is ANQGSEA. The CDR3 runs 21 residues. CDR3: CSVVPQPGLAPMSSSYNEQFF. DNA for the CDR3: TGCAGCGTTGTCCCTCAACCGGGACTAGCGCCCATGTCAAGCTCCTACAATGAGCAGTTCTTC.

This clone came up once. The CDR3 here is CASSPRSASGYNEQFF. The CDR3 region has the DNA TGTGCCAGCTCCCCAAGGAGTGCTAGCGGCTACAATGAGCAGTTCTTC. This rearrangement joins TRBV18 to TRBJ2-1; TRBD2 matches at 7 bases. The CDR3 runs 16 residues. Looked up from germline, CDR1 is KGHSH and CDR2 is LQKENI. The V and J ends lost 6 bases and 3 bases, in that order; junction bases with no gene match: 11.

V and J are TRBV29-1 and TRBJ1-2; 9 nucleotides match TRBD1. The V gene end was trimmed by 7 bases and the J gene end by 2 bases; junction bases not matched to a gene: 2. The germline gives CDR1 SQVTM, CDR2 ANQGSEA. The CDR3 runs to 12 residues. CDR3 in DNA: TGCAGCGCTGGGACAGGGAACTATGGCTACACCTTC. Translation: CSAGTGNYGYTF.

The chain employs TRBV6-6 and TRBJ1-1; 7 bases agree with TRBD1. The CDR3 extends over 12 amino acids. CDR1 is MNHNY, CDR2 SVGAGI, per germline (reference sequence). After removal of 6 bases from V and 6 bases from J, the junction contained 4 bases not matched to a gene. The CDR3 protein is CASSRQGSEAFF. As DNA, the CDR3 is TGTGCCAGCAGCCGACAGGGTTCTGAAGCTTTCTTT.

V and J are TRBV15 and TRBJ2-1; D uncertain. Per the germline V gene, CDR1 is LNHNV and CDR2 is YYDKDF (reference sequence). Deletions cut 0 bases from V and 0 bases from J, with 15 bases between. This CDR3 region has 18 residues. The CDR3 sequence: CATSRETVAAASYNEQFF. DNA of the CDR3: TGTGCCACCAGCAGAGAAACTGTTGCGGCGGCCTCCTACAATGAGCAGTTCTTC.

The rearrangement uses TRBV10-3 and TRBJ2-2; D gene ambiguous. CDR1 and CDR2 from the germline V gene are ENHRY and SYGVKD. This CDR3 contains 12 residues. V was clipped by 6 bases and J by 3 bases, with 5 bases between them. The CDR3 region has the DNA TGTGCCATCAGCCGTGACACCGGGGAGCTGTTTTTT. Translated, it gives CAISRDTGELFF.